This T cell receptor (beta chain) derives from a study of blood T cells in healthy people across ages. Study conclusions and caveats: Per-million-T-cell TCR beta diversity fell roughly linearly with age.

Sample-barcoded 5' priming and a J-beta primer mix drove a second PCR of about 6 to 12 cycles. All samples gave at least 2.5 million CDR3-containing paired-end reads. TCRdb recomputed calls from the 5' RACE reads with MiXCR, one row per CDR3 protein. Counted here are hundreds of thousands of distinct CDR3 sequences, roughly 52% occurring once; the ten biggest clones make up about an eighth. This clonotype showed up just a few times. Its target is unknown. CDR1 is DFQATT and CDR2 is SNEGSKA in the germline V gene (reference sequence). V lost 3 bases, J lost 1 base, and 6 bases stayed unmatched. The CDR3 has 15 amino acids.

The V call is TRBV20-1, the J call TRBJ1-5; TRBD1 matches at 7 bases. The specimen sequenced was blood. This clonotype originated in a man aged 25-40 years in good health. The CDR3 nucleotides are TGCAGTGCTAGTTCAGGGGGTGGAAGCAATCAGCCCCAGCATTTT. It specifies CSASSGGGSNQPQHF.